Listed here is a single TCR beta chain. Its antigen is as yet unknown. The RNA input was roughly 0.45 to 1 ug, and it was reverse transcribed with random hexamers. MiXCR was run by TCRdb on the immunoSEQ multiplex PCR reads, yielding one entry per CDR3 protein. The table records some 100,000 distinct CDR3 sequences, about 96% of them present only once. This record belongs to a study of CD8 T cells in Susac syndrome. Study at large: Within the group of sequenced Susac syndrome patients, over 5 had active disease and about 8 were in remission.

CDR3 length: 17 residues. Germline values: CDR1 LGHNA, CDR2 YNFKEQ. V lost 0 bases to trimming and J lost 0 bases; unmatched junction nucleotides: 5. Whole-study results and caveats: Total CD8+ repertoires held approximately 15 Susac-specific public clones, while CD8+ TEMRA repertoires held 5 or 6.

Material for sequencing was CD8+ T cells from PBMCs. This receptor was taken from a human donor with Susac syndrome. The V call is TRBV4-2, the J call TRBJ2-5; 9 nucleotides align to TRBD2. CDR3 region: CASSQDGPSGNQETQYF. The CDR3 DNA follows: TGTGCCAGCAGCCAAGATGGGCCTAGCGGGAACCAAGAGACCCAGTACTTC.